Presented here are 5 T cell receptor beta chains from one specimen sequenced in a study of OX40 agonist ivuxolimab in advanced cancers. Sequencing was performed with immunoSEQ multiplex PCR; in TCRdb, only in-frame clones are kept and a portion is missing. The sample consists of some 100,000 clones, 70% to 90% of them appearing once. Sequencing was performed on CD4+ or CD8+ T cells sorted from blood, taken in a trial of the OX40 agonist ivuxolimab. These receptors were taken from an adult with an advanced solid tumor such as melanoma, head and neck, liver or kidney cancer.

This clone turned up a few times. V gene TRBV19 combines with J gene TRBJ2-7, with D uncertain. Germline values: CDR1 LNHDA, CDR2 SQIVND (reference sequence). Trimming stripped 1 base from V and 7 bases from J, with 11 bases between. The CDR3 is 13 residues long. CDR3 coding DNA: TGTGCCAGTAGTATAGGAGGCGGAATGGAGCAGTACTTC. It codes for CASSIGGGMEQYF.

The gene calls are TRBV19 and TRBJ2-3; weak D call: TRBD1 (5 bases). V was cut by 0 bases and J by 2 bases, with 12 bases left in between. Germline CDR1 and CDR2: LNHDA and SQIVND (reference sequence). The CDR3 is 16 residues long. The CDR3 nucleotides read TGTGCCAGTAGTATAGACATTAAGGGGCCCACAGATACGCAGTATTTT. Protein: CASSIDIKGPTDTQYF.

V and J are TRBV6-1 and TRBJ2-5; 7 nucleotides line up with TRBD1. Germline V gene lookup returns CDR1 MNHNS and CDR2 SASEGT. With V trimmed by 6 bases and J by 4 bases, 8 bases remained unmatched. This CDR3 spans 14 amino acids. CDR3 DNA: TGTGCCAGCAGAAGCAGGGGGATAGGAGAGACCCAGTACTTC. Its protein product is CASRSRGIGETQYF.

CDR3 nucleotide sequence: TGTGCCAGCAGCTTGGGTACTAGCGGGAGTATCTACGAGCAGTACTTC. Protein product: CASSLGTSGSIYEQYF. The chain joins TRBV5-4 to TRBJ2-7; 11 bases align to TRBD2. J was trimmed by 3 bases and V by 0 bases; bases with no gene match: 5. Germline V gives CDR1 SGHNT, CDR2 YYREEE (reference sequence). This CDR3 has 16 residues.

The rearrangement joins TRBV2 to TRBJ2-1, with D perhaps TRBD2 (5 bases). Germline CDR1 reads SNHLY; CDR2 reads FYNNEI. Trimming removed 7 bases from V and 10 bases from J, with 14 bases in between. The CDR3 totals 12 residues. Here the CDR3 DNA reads TGTGCCAGCACGACCGATCGAGGGGAGCAGTTCTTC. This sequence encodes CASTTDRGEQFF.